A selection of T cell receptor beta chains follows, all from one sample in a study of radiotherapy plus CTLA-4 blockade in lung cancer. This table comes from immunoSEQ multiplex PCR, and its TCRdb copy is limited to in-frame clones, with some not included. The repertoire includes 120,000 or so clones, over 80% of them detected once, and approximately 7.2% sits in the top ten. Source: peripheral blood, taken from a patient treated with radiotherapy plus ipilimumab. The receptors originated from a human donor with non-small cell lung cancer that progressed on radiotherapy plus ipilimumab. Each CDR3 is given with its conserved first and last residue. A D gene is named only where the DNA matches it firmly. Rows may omit the clone size; those that give it use once, few, many or a size class.

clone size,J gene,D gene,V gene,CDR3 protein,CDR3 DNA
NA,TRBJ2-3,TRBD1,TRBV5-6,CASSSTGALTDTQYF,TGTGCCAGCAGCTCGACAGGGGCCCTCACAGATACGCAGTATTTT
NA,TRBJ2-2,NA,TRBV5-1,CASSGSEGLAGELFF,TGCGCCAGCAGCGGCTCGGAGGGCCTCGCCGGGGAGCTGTTTTTT
NA,TRBJ2-7,TRBD2,TRBV18,CASSSRTSGISYEQYF,TGTGCCAGCTCATCACGGACTAGCGGGATCTCCTACGAGCAGTACTTC
NA,TRBJ2-3,TRBD1,TRBV25-1,CASSDLPGQVGGTDTQYF,TGTGCCAGCAGTGACCTCCCGGGACAGGTCGGGGGCACAGATACGCAGTATTTT
NA,TRBJ1-2,NA,TRBV5-1,CASSSSGGTASGYGYTF,TGCGCCAGCAGTTCGTCGGGGGGGACTGCTTCTGGCTATGGCTACACCTTC
few,TRBJ1-5,NA,TRBV27,CASSLSKHNQPQHF,TGTGCCAGCAGTTTATCGAAACACAATCAGCCCCAGCATTTT
NA,TRBJ1-5,NA,TRBV5-8,CASSLGSQGLEPQHF,TGTGCCAGCAGCTTAGGTTCTCAGGGCTTGGAGCCCCAGCATTTT
NA,TRBJ1-2,NA,TRBV5-1,CASSLVGGDYGYTF,TGCGCCAGCAGCTTGGTTGGGGGCGACTATGGCTACACCTTC
NA,TRBJ2-1,NA,TRBV5-1,CASSPEGTNEQFF,TGCGCCAGCAGCCCGGAGGGAACCAATGAGCAGTTCTTC
once,TRBJ1-5,TRBD1,TRBV5-1,CASSVTGGDQPQHF,TGCGCCAGCAGCGTGACAGGGGGGGATCAGCCCCAGCATTTT
NA,TRBJ2-2,NA,TRBV7-8,CASSLGPGELFF,TGTGCCAGCAGCTTAGGGCCCGGGGAGCTGTTTTTT
NA,TRBJ2-1,NA,TRBV11-3,CASSWDSQGEQFF,TGTGCCAGCAGCTGGGACTCTCAAGGGGAGCAGTTCTTC
few,TRBJ2-1,TRBD2,TRBV10-1,CASSPAPRERNEQFF,TGCGCCAGCAGCCCCGCGCCGCGGGAGAGAAATGAGCAGTTCTTC
once,TRBJ2-5,NA,TRBV19,CASSIGREGTQYF,TGTGCCAGTAGTATAGGCAGGGAAGGGACCCAGTACTTC
NA,TRBJ2-5,NA,TRBV10-3,CAISESFGYQETQYF,TGTGCCATCAGTGAGTCGTTTGGATACCAAGAGACCCAGTACTTC
NA,TRBJ2-3,NA,TRBV6-5,CASTWGGKTTDTQYF,TGTGCCAGCACTTGGGGTGGAAAAACAACAGATACGCAGTATTTT
NA,TRBJ1-2,NA,TRBV19,CASNTVGYGYTF,TGTGCCAGTAACACCGTTGGCTATGGCTACACCTTC
NA,TRBJ2-5,TRBD1,TRBV5-1,CASSFGTEETQYF,TGCGCCAGCAGCTTCGGGACAGAAGAGACCCAGTACTTC
NA,TRBJ2-7,TRBD1,TRBV6-1,CATDRAYEQYF,TGTGCCACCGACAGGGCCTACGAGCAGTACTTC
NA,TRBJ2-7,TRBD1,TRBV27,CASSRTGGGEQYF,TGTGCCAGCAGTAGGACAGGGGGCGGCGAGCAGTACTTC
few,TRBJ2-6,TRBD1,TRBV5-6,CASRGTGGVGANVLTF,TGTGCCAGCAGGGGGACAGGGGGCGTTGGGGCCAACGTCCTGACTTTC
NA,TRBJ2-7,NA,TRBV21-1,CASSRRRWGISYEQYF,TGTGCCAGCAGCCGCCGCCGGTGGGGCATCTCCTACGAGCAGTACTTC
NA,TRBJ1-3,NA,TRBV6-5,CASSLRRTVSGNTIYF,TGTGCCAGCAGTTTAAGGAGGACAGTCTCTGGAAACACCATATATTTT
NA,TRBJ1-2,NA,TRBV10-1,CASSETNYGYTF,TGCGCCAGCAGTGAGACCAACTATGGCTACACCTTC
NA,TRBJ2-3,TRBD2,TRBV29-1,CSVVLAGRGADTQYF,TGCAGCGTCGTACTAGCGGGAAGGGGTGCTGATACGCAGTATTTT
NA,TRBJ2-3,TRBD2,TRBV10-3,CAISEGLATDTQYF,TGTGCCATCAGTGAGGGACTAGCGACAGATACGCAGTATTTT
NA,TRBJ1-1,NA,TRBV28,CAITENTEAFF,TGTGCCATCACGGAGAACACTGAAGCTTTCTTT
once,TRBJ2-3,NA,TRBV7-9,CASSIGSTDTQYF,TGTGCCAGCAGTATCGGGAGCACAGATACGCAGTATTTT
NA,TRBJ2-3,NA,TRBV10-2,CASSERRGVSADTQYF,TGCGCCAGCAGTGAGAGGAGGGGAGTGTCGGCAGATACGCAGTATTTT
NA,TRBJ1-5,NA,TRBV15,CATSRDRAPQHF,TGTGCCACCAGCAGAGACAGGGCACCCCAGCATTTT
NA,TRBJ2-5,NA,TRBV2,CASTSGGTQYF,TGTGCCAGCACCTCTGGGGGGACCCAGTACTTC
NA,TRBJ2-2,TRBD1,TRBV2,CASKGTADTGELFF,TGTGCCAGCAAGGGGACAGCTGACACCGGGGAGCTGTTTTTT
once,TRBJ2-1,NA,TRBV5-1,CASSLAPGGGGFNEQFF,TGCGCCAGCAGCTTGGCCCCTGGGGGAGGCGGTTTCAATGAGCAGTTCTTC
once,TRBJ2-7,NA,TRBV6-6,CASSYETTSSSLIF,TGTGCCAGCAGTTACGAGACTACCTCCTCCTCCCTCATTTTC
NA,TRBJ1-5,NA,TRBV19,CASSFPGVSNQPQHF,TGTGCCAGTAGTTTTCCAGGGGTAAGCAATCAGCCCCAGCATTTT
NA,TRBJ2-1,NA,TRBV7-2,CASSFHVANEQFF,TGTGCCAGCAGCTTCCACGTCGCCAATGAGCAGTTCTTC
NA,TRBJ2-7,TRBD2,TRBV6-1,CASSDHFSGTSGHEQYF,TGTGCCAGCAGTGACCACTTTTCCGGGACTAGCGGGCACGAGCAGTACTTC
NA,TRBJ2-2,NA,TRBV5-1,CASSSTGFSNTGELFF,TGCGCCAGCAGCTCCACAGGGTTTTCGAACACCGGGGAGCTGTTTTTT
NA,TRBJ2-3,TRBD2,TRBV25-1,CASSHSGGTDTQYF,TGTGCCAGCAGCCATAGCGGGGGCACAGATACGCAGTATTTT
NA,TRBJ2-7,NA,TRBV18,CASSLASYEQYF,TGTGCCAGCTCCCTCGCGAGCTACGAGCAGTACTTC
NA,TRBJ1-1,NA,TRBV7-9,CASSLKQGEKTEAFF,TGTGCCAGCAGCTTAAAACAGGGTGAAAAAACTGAAGCTTTCTTT
NA,TRBJ1-1,TRBD1,TRBV5-4,CASSLPAGGGTEAFF,TGTGCCAGCAGCTTGCCGGCAGGGGGCGGGACTGAAGCTTTCTTT
NA,TRBJ2-7,TRBD1,TRBV2,CASSRQGNEQYF,TGTGCCAGCAGTCGACAGGGAAACGAGCAGTACTTC
NA,TRBJ1-1,NA,TRBV7-9,CASSTYRDSTEAFF,TGTGCCAGCAGCACCTACAGGGATAGCACTGAAGCTTTCTTT
NA,TRBJ2-5,TRBD1,TRBV6-5,CASSYSDRGSQETQYF,TGTGCCAGCAGTTACTCGGACAGGGGGTCCCAAGAGACCCAGTACTTC
NA,TRBJ1-3,NA,TRBV19,CAPWGGGNTIYF,TGTGCCCCCTGGGGGGGAGGAAACACCATATATTTT
NA,TRBJ1-2,NA,TRBV19,CASSFQGLYGYTF,TGTGCCAGTAGTTTCCAGGGTCTCTATGGCTACACCTTC
NA,TRBJ2-1,TRBD2,TRBV30,CAWRDKSGLAGYNEQFF,TGTGCCTGGAGGGACAAATCGGGACTAGCGGGCTACAATGAGCAGTTCTTC